Only one count was recorded for the clone carrying this T cell receptor beta chain. Vbeta (60) and Jbeta (13) primers were used in the PCR. Generated by immunoSEQ multiplex PCR, the TCRdb table keeps only in-frame clones and is missing some. Of 90,000 to 120,000 clones listed, approximately 76% are singletons. The source of the sample is a study of cytomegalovirus exposure and HLA in healthy donors. Study-level information: The study's early data release held 80 million to 95 million unique TCRs from HLA-typed donors.

Germline values: CDR1 SGHTA, CDR2 FQGNSA. The CDR3 is 17 amino acids. The TCR comes from a woman aged 18-29 years in good health and CMV-seropositive. The sample comprised PBMCs. The chain carries TRBV7-2 and TRBJ2-5; 8 nucleotides line up with TRBD2. The J call may be mistaken, given a closer DNA end match to TRBJ2-7. Here the CDR3 reads CASSLAPASGSPYEQYF. The CDR3 region has the DNA TGTGCCAGCAGCTTAGCCCCGGCCAGCGGGAGTCCCTACGAGCAGTACTTC.